The 18 T cell receptor beta chains reported below all come from one sample, sequenced in a study of naive and memory T cell subsets. Study-wide findings and caveats: Especially in CD8 cells, naive repertoires contained a few larger clonotypes, possibly CD45RA-re-expressing memory cells.

Two oligonucleotides, mixed equimolar, formed the beta constant-region primer covering TRBC1 and TRBC2. Ligated cDNA was amplified by four rounds of PCR with nested alpha and beta constant-region primers and SP2. TCRdb processed the UMI-ligation and nested PCR reads anew with MiXCR; each CDR3 protein has one entry. Of more than 95,000 distinct CDR3 sequences in the sample, more than 12% were seen once. The antigens for these receptors are not known. The sample was naive CD8+ T cells from blood. These receptors all come from a human donor in good health.

This clonotype has just a few counts. V and J are TRBV12-3 or TRBV12-4 and TRBJ2-7; 9 nucleotides line up with TRBD2. After removal of 1 base from V and 2 bases from J, the junction contained 6 bases not matched to a gene. CDR3 size: 16 residues. The CDR3 coding sequence is TGTGCCAGCAGTTTAGTTCTGGCTAGCGGGGCCTACGAGCAGTACTTC. Its protein is CASSLVLASGAYEQYF.

This clonotype was counted many times. The gene calls are TRBV10-3 and TRBJ1-2; D gene uncertain. The V end was cut by 2 bases, the J end by 5 bases, with 9 bases between. CDR1 and CDR2 (germline): ENHRY, SYGVKD. The CDR3 is 13 amino acids. The CDR3 DNA is TGTGCCATCAGTGAGGCCAAGTATTATGGCTACACCTTC. Amino acids: CAISEAKYYGYTF.

The sample holds many counts of this clonotype. CDR3 in amino acids: CASSPPRAVPFNEQFF. The CDR3 coding sequence is TGTGCCAGCAGCCCCCCGCGAGCGGTACCTTTCAATGAGCAGTTCTTC. J is TRBJ2-1 and V is TRBV5-5; tentative D call: TRBD2 (5 bases). This CDR3 has 16 residues. CDR1 is SGHKS and CDR2 is YYEKEE in the germline V gene (reference sequence). V was cut by 4 bases and J by 6 bases, with 20 bases left in between.

V gene TRBV11-2 combines with J gene TRBJ2-2, with D hard to call. The CDR3 runs to 15 residues. V lost 2 bases to trimming and J lost 4 bases, with 11 bases between them. Per germline, CDR1 SGHAT and CDR2 FQNNGV. CDR3 in DNA: TGTGCCAGCAGCTTACGTTCAGGCTCCACCGGGGAGCTGTTTTTT. Encoded protein: CASSLRSGSTGELFF.

This clonotype has at least ten counts. The chain carries TRBV11-2 and TRBJ1-4; 7 bases are a match to TRBD1. Germline V gives CDR1 SGHAT, CDR2 FQNNGV. The CDR3 sequence is 13 residues long. V lost 7 bases, J lost 7 bases, and 6 bases stayed unmatched. The CDR3 reads CASIRAGGEKLFF. The CDR3, as DNA: TGTGCCAGCATCAGGGCAGGGGGTGAAAAACTGTTTTTT.

This chain links TRBV6-2 or TRBV6-3 with TRBJ1-1; 9 bases are shared with TRBD1. The germline CDR1 and CDR2 sequences are MNHEY and SVGEGT. The V segment lost 6 bases and the J segment 5 bases; nucleotides outside the gene matches: 16. The CDR3 spans 17 residues. The CDR3 spells CASSNPGQGTWGTEAFF. CDR3 in DNA: TGTGCCAGCAGCAATCCGGGACAGGGAACCTGGGGGACTGAAGCTTTCTTT.

The chain links TRBV11-1 to TRBJ2-5, with TRBD1 matching over 7 bases. V lost 2 bases to trimming and J lost 3 bases; unmatched junction nucleotides: 6. Looked up from germline, CDR1 is SGHAT and CDR2 is FQDESV (reference sequence). There are 15 residues in the CDR3. CDR3 nucleotide sequence: TGTGCCAGCAGCTTACTTGGGACAGAAGAAGAGACCCAGTACTTC. This encodes CASSLLGTEEETQYF.

This clonotype was observed many times. The chain employs TRBV4-3 and TRBJ2-7, with 9 positions matching TRBD2. Germline lookup yields CDR1 LGHNA and CDR2 YSLEER. After removal of 1 base from V and 2 bases from J, the junction contained 3 bases not matched to a gene. The CDR3 contains 15 residues. The CDR3 nucleotides are TGCGCCAGCAGCCAAGGACTAGCGGAGACCTACGAGCAGTACTTC. As protein: CASSQGLAETYEQYF.

The chain links TRBV12-3 or TRBV12-4 to TRBJ1-1; 8 bases align to TRBD1. Losses at the gene ends were 3 bases for V and 2 bases for J; bases not matched to a gene: 8. The CDR3 is 16 amino acids. CDR3 sequence (DNA): TGTGCCAGCAGTTTCGGACAGGGTAGAAGAAACACTGAAGCTTTCTTT. It encodes CASSFGQGRRNTEAFF.

This sequence joins TRBV6-5 and TRBJ2-1; D tentatively reads TRBD1 or TRBD2 (6 bases each). V was trimmed by 0 bases and J by 6 bases, leaving 21 bases between them. Germline V CDR1 and CDR2: MNHEY, SVGAGI. The CDR3 loop spans 18 amino acids. This CDR3 reads CASSYSQGGQGTFNEQFF. Here the CDR3 DNA reads TGTGCCAGCAGTTACTCCCAGGGTGGGCAGGGGACTTTCAATGAGCAGTTCTTC.

The CDR3 region is CASSQDRTVNYGYTF. The CDR3 DNA sequence: TGCGCCAGCAGCCAGGATCGAACGGTCAACTATGGCTACACCTTC. V usage is TRBV4-3 and J usage is TRBJ1-2; D gene uncertain. The CDR3 loop spans 15 amino acids. The ends were cut back, 3 bases at V and 2 bases at J, with 13 bases in the middle. Per the germline V gene, CDR1 is LGHNA and CDR2 is YSLEER.

This clonotype was observed many times. The V gene is TRBV7-6, the J gene TRBJ2-1; 9 positions agree with TRBD2. In germline, CDR1 is SGHVS, CDR2 FNYEAQ. V was clipped by 5 bases and J by 4 bases; unmatched bases: 12. There are 17 residues in the CDR3. The CDR3 is CASSLLAGASTYNEQFF. Written as DNA, the CDR3 is TGTGCCAGCAGCCTCTTAGCGGGAGCCTCTACTTACAATGAGCAGTTCTTC. Using reference TRBV7-6 and TRBJ2-1 for the parts outside the CDR3, the full variable domain is GAGVSQSPRYKVTKRGQDVALRCDPISGHVSLYWYRQALGQGPEFLTYFNYEAQQDKSGLPNDRFSAERPEGSISTLTIQRTEQRDSAMYRCASSLLAGASTYNEQFFGPGTRLTVL.

The sample holds many counts of this clonotype. The genes are TRBV7-3 and TRBJ2-2, with 7 bases that match TRBD1. V dropped 5 bases and J dropped 2; count of bases not matched to a gene: 8. The CDR3 runs to 16 residues. Germline CDR1 reads SGHTA; CDR2 reads FQGTGA. This CDR3 is CASSQPGQTNTGELFF. The CDR3 nucleotides are TGTGCCAGCAGCCAACCGGGACAGACTAACACCGGGGAGCTGTTTTTT.

This clonotype appeared many times. The V and J genes are TRBV4-3 and TRBJ2-5; 8 nucleotides agree with TRBD2. The CDR3 covers 18 residues. CDR1 and CDR2 from the germline V gene are LGHNA and YSLEER. With 1 base clipped from V and 3 bases from J, the junction kept 13 bases outside the gene matches. CDR3 bases: TGCGCCAGCAGCCAAGTCGGGGAATTGGGCGGGAGGAAAGAGACCCAGTACTTC. This gives the protein CASSQVGELGGRKETQYF.

The table lists this clonotype with a few counts. This chain connects TRBV3-1 to TRBJ1-1; D gene uncertain. V was trimmed by 0 bases and J by 1 base, leaving 18 bases between them. The CDR3 sequence is 18 residues long. The germline V gene encodes CDR1 LGHDT and CDR2 YNNKEL (reference sequence). CDR3 DNA sequence: TGTGCCAGCAGCCAAGATTTCTACGGTGGGTTCAAGAACACTGAAGCTTTCTTT. Its translation is CASSQDFYGGFKNTEAFF. Combining the CDR3 with reference TRBV3-1 and TRBJ1-1 gives the whole variable domain DTAVSQTPKYLVTQMGNDKSIKCEQNLGHDTMYWYKQDSKKFLKIMFSYNNKELIINETVPNRFSPKSPDKAHLNLHINSLELGDSAVYFCASSQDFYGGFKNTEAFFGQGTRLTVV.

The rearrangement uses TRBV6-6 and TRBJ1-2; the D is unclear. Trimming took 0 bases from V and 3 from J, leaving 8 bases between them. The CDR3 loop spans 14 amino acids. Germline assignment: CDR1 MNHNY and CDR2 SVGAGI (reference sequence). CDR3 region: CASSYSSLHYGYTF. In DNA, the CDR3 is TGTGCCAGCAGTTACTCAAGTCTGCACTATGGCTACACCTTC.

This clonotype was observed many times. The V gene is TRBV4-1, the J gene TRBJ2-7; either TRBD1 or TRBD2 may fit D (5 bases each). Trimming removed 1 base at V and 2 bases at J, with 15 bases between. In germline, CDR1 is MGHRA, CDR2 YSYEKL. CDR3 length: 16 residues. The DNA for the CDR3 is TGCGCCAGCAGCCAAGTTTTTCCAGGGAGTACCTACGAGCAGTACTTC. Translated: CASSQVFPGSTYEQYF.

There are a few counts of this clonotype. The J gene is TRBJ2-3, the V gene TRBV6-5, with a weak D call TRBD1 (6 bases). The CDR3 has 15 amino acids. Germline V gene sequence: CDR1 MNHEY, CDR2 SVGAGI. The germline V and J ends were trimmed by 6 bases and 11 bases, with 24 bases remaining between them. The CDR3 DNA is TGTGCCAGCAGAGCCTCGGACAGCCGAACAGAGGGGCAGTATTTT. It yields the protein CASRASDSRTEGQYF.